Below are 16 T cell receptor beta chains sequenced from a single sample in a study of T cells in localized non-small cell lung cancer. TCRdb's table, derived via immunoSEQ multiplex PCR, lists solely in-frame clones and lacks some. The table shows over 30,000 clones, with around 86% occurring only once. Sample: peripheral blood, taken before any cancer treatment. Every receptor here comes from a male donor older than 55 with stage III lung adenocarcinoma.

The V and J genes are TRBV6-5 and TRBJ1-5, with D maybe TRBD1 (5 bases). From germline, CDR1 is MNHEY and CDR2 SVGAGI. V was shortened by 0 bases and J by 6 bases, with 12 bases between the two germline ends. The CDR3 is 15 amino acids. The CDR3 sequence: CASSYSGEGAQPQHF. The DNA for the CDR3 is TGTGCCAGCAGTTACTCCGGGGAAGGGGCTCAGCCCCAGCATTTT.

J is TRBJ2-3 and V is TRBV6-1, with unresolved D. V lost 4 bases to trimming and J lost 2 bases, with 19 bases between them. This CDR3 region has 17 residues. CDR1 MNHNS and CDR2 SASEGT come from the germline V gene. The CDR3 spells CASSGGLNSPATDTQYF. The CDR3 nucleotides are TGTGCCAGCAGTGGGGGTTTAAACAGCCCAGCCACAGATACGCAGTATTTT.

On this clone itself: A junction end diverges from the germline sequence, so it may reflect a read error. The rearrangement joins TRBV6-1 to TRBJ2-7; D not certain. Germline V CDR1 and CDR2: MNHNS, SASEGT. The CDR3 length is 13 residues. The CDR3 sequence is CASSESTRTALGF. CDR3 bases: TGTGCCAGCAGTGAATCCACTCGGACGGCCCTGGGCTTC.

The chain recombines TRBV14 with TRBJ2-1; D could derive from TRBD1 or TRBD2 (5 bases each). The germline V gene encodes CDR1 SGHDN and CDR2 FVKESK. The V and J ends lost 2 bases and 7 bases respectively, with 21 bases between them. The CDR3 extends over 17 amino acids. The CDR3 loop is CASSQSIRDPQRNEQFF. CDR3 in DNA: TGTGCCAGCAGCCAATCGATCCGGGACCCCCAACGGAATGAGCAGTTCTTC. The whole variable domain, filled in from reference TRBV14 and TRBJ2-1, reads EAGVTQFPSHSVIEKGQTVTLRCDPISGHDNLYWYRRVMGKEIKFLLHFVKESKQDESGMPNNRFLAERTGGTYSTLKVQPAELEDSGVYFCASSQSIRDPQRNEQFFGPGTRLTVL.

This chain uses TRBV5-1 with TRBJ2-1; the match to TRBD1 covers 12 bases. The CDR3 loop spans 22 amino acids. J was trimmed by 3 bases and V by 4 bases; bases with no gene match: 23. CDR1 is SGHRS, CDR2 YFSETQ, per germline. DNA for the CDR3: TGCGCCAGCAGCGGCGGGACAGGGGGCGCTCGGGCTGGGATCGCGGGCTACAATGAGCAGTTCTTC. Residues: CASSGGTGGARAGIAGYNEQFF. Using reference TRBV5-1 and TRBJ2-1 for the parts outside the CDR3, the full variable domain is KAGVTQTPRYLIKTRGQQVTLSCSPISGHRSVSWYQQTPGQGLQFLFEYFSETQRNKGNFPGRFSGRQFSNSRSEMNVSTLELGDSALYLCASSGGTGGARAGIAGYNEQFFGPGTRLTVL.

This sequence joins TRBV7-3 and TRBJ1-2; TRBD1 matches at 8 bases. V dropped 0 bases and J dropped 4; count of bases not matched to a gene: 4. The CDR3 is made up of 15 amino acids. Germline V gene sequence: CDR1 SGHTA, CDR2 FQGTGA. The chain's CDR3 is CASSLTFGQGYGYTF. The CDR3 coding sequence is TGTGCCAGCAGCTTAACGTTTGGACAGGGCTATGGCTACACCTTC.

This rearrangement joins TRBV29-1 to TRBJ2-5; a possible D gene is TRBD1 (5 bases). The CDR3 extends over 11 amino acids. The ends were cut back, 7 bases at V and 5 bases at J, with 11 bases in the middle. Germline loops: CDR1 SQVTM, CDR2 ANQGSEA. CDR3 loop: CSARVWETQYF. DNA of the CDR3: TGCAGCGCCAGGGTGTGGGAGACCCAGTACTTC.

V and J are TRBV27 and TRBJ1-5, with 8 bases aligning to TRBD1. Germline CDR1 and CDR2: MNHEY and SMNVEV (reference sequence). After removal of 5 bases from V and 4 bases from J, the junction contained 7 bases not matched to a gene. The CDR3 consists of 15 residues. The CDR3 DNA reads as TGTGCCAGCAGTGGAGGGACAGGACCTAATCAGCCCCAGCATTTT. Amino acid sequence: CASSGGTGPNQPQHF.

The chain joins TRBV7-3 to TRBJ1-5, with D tentatively TRBD1 (6 bases). CDR1 is SGHTA, CDR2 FQGTGA, per germline. CDR3 length: 15 amino acids. The germline V and J ends were trimmed by 1 base and 1 base, with 8 bases remaining between them. The CDR3 nucleotides read TGTGCCAGCAGCTTAAACACAGGGAGCAATCAGCCCCAGCATTTT. Its protein product is CASSLNTGSNQPQHF.

CDR3 amino acids: CASSDDGQTYTGELFF. Written as DNA, the CDR3 is TGTGCCAGCAGCGACGATGGACAGACCTACACCGGGGAGCTGTTTTTT. The chain is built from TRBV2 and TRBJ2-2, with a tentative D call TRBD1 (6 bases). This CDR3 has 16 amino acids. Trimming shortened V by 6 bases and J by 3 bases, and 17 bases separated the two germline ends. The germline gives CDR1 SNHLY, CDR2 FYNNEI.

This chain joins TRBV7-2 and TRBJ2-7; the D call may be TRBD1 or TRBD2 (5 bases each). Germline V gene sequence: CDR1 SGHTA, CDR2 FQGNSA. This CDR3 has 16 residues. V lost 5 bases, J lost 3 bases, and 20 bases lay in between. DNA for the CDR3: TGTGCCAGCAGCAACACCTTGGGACCGGTAAGCTACGAGCAGTACTTC. The encoded protein is CASSNTLGPVSYEQYF.

This chain uses TRBV2 with TRBJ2-2, with a weak D call TRBD1 (5 bases). Germline-derived CDR1 and CDR2 are SNHLY and FYNNEI. V lost 7 bases to trimming and J lost 2 bases, with 11 bases between them. The CDR3 length is 14 residues. The CDR3 bases are TGTGCCAGCAAGAAAGACAGCAACACCGGGGAGCTGTTTTTT. The encoded protein is CASKKDSNTGELFF.

The rearrangement links TRBV5-1 to TRBJ2-7; no firm D call. The CDR3 contains 14 residues. Per germline, CDR1 SGHRS and CDR2 YFSETQ. V lost 2 bases and J 0 bases, leaving 9 bases between the germline ends. The chain's CDR3 is CASSLRFSSYEQYF. CDR3 DNA: TGCGCCAGCAGCTTAAGGTTTAGCTCCTACGAGCAGTACTTC.

The chain recombines TRBV5-5 with TRBJ2-6; D unresolved. Between the trimmed V and J ends, which lost 7 bases and 11 bases, there was a span of 28 bases. CDR1 SGHKS and CDR2 YYEKEE come from the germline V gene (reference sequence). The CDR3 has 17 residues. The CDR3 DNA follows: TGTGCCAGCGCCTTCGATGTCCGCACAAAGTCGGGCCACGTCCTGACTTTC. This gives the protein CASAFDVRTKSGHVLTF.

The genes are TRBV5-1 and TRBJ2-1; 12 bases are shared with TRBD2. V lost 4 bases and J lost 15; bases outside the gene matches: 17. The CDR3 totals 16 residues. CDR1 SGHRS and CDR2 YFSETQ come from the germline V gene. The CDR3 DNA reads as TGCGCCAGCAGCATTGGGACTAGCGGGTTTAACGCTATTTGGTTCTTC. This translates into CASSIGTSGFNAIWFF.

The chain combines TRBV28 with TRBJ1-2; D might be TRBD1 (6 bases). The CDR3 is 13 residues long. Germline V gives CDR1 MDHEN, CDR2 SYDVKM. Deletions cut 2 bases from V and 12 bases from J, with 16 bases between. In DNA form, the CDR3 reads TGTGCCAGCAGTTTAAGGGACACGGGAGGAAACACCTTC. It yields the protein CASSLRDTGGNTF.